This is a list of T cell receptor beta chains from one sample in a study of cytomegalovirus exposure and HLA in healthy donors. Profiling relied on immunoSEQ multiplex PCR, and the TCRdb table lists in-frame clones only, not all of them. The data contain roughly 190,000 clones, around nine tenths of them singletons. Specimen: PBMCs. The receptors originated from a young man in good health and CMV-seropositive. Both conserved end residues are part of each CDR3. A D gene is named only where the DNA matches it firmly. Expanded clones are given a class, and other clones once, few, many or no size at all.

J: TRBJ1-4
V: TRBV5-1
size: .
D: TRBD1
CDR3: CASSLGTGEEKLFF
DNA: TGCGCCAGCAGCCTTGGGACAGGGGAGGAAAAACTGTTTTTT

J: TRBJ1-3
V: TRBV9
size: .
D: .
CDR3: CASSVHEGNTIYF
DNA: TGTGCCAGCAGCGTACACGAGGGAAACACCATATATTTT

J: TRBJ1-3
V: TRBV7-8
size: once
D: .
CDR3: CASSLALKGRLGNTIYF
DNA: TGTGCCAGCAGCTTAGCGCTTAAGGGGAGGCTAGGAAACACCATATATTTT

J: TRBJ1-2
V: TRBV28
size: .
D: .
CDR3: CASTGLSGSGYTF
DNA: TGTGCCAGTACGGGACTGAGCGGCTCTGGCTACACCTTC

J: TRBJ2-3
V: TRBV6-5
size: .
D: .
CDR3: CASSRRGVSTDTQYF
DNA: TGTGCCAGCAGCCGCCGGGGTGTAAGCACAGATACGCAGTATTTT

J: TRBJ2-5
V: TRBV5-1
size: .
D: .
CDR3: CASSSRSMEETQYF
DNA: TGCGCCAGCAGCTCCCGATCAATGGAAGAGACCCAGTACTTC

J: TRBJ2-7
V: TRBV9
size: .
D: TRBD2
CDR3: CASSPASRRERYEQYF
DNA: TGTGCCAGCAGCCCTGCTTCAAGGCGGGAGAGGTACGAGCAGTACTTC

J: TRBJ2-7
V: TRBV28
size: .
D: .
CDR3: CASKPGTASSYEQYF
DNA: TGTGCCAGCAAACCAGGGACCGCGAGCTCCTACGAGCAGTACTTC

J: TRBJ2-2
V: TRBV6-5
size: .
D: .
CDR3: CASSYRASNTGELFF
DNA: TGTGCCAGCAGTTACAGGGCATCTAACACCGGGGAGCTGTTTTTT

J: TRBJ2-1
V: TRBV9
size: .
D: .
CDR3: CASSPRVREDNEQFF
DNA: TGTGCCAGCAGCCCCCGGGTTAGAGAGGACAATGAGCAGTTCTTC

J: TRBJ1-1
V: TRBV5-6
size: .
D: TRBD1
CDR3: CASSSPRDRGLGTEAFF
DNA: TGTGCCAGCAGCTCGCCCCGGGACAGGGGATTGGGTACTGAAGCTTTCTTT

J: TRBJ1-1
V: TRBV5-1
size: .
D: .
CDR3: CASSTLGGNTEAFF
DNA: TGCGCCAGCAGCACCCTGGGCGGGAACACTGAAGCTTTCTTT

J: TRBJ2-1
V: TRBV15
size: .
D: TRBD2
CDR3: CATSRRSGRASNEQFF
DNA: TGTGCCACCAGCAGGCGTAGCGGGAGGGCCTCCAATGAGCAGTTCTTC

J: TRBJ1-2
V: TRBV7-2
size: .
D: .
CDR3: CASSFTGSVYGYTF
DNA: TGTGCCAGCAGCTTCACGGGATCGGTGTATGGCTACACCTTC

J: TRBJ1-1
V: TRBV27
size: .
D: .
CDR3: CASSRSYSSGTQNTEAFF
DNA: TGTGCCAGCAGTCGGAGTTACTCGTCCGGGACACAGAACACTGAAGCTTTCTTT

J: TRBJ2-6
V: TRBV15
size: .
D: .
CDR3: CATSTSESGANVLTF
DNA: TGTGCCACCAGCACCTCCGAGTCTGGGGCCAACGTCCTGACTTTC

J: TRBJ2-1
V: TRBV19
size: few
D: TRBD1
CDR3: CASSMGWTGGHNEQFF
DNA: TGTGCCAGTAGTATGGGCTGGACAGGTGGGCACAATGAGCAGTTCTTC

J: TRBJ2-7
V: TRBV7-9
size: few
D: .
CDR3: CASSSGRRYEQYF
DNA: TGTGCCAGCAGCTCGGGGAGGCGTTACGAGCAGTACTTC

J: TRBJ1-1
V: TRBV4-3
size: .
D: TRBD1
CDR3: CASSQGSQGGLYEAFF
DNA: TGCGCCAGCAGCCAAGGATCACAGGGGGGTCTTTATGAAGCTTTCTTT

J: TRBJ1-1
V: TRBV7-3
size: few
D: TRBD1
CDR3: CASSLNAGGRSEAFF
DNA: TGTGCCAGCAGCTTAAACGCAGGGGGCAGGAGTGAAGCTTTCTTT

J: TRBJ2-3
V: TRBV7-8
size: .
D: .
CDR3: CASSLAGASTDTQYF
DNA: TGTGCCAGCAGCTTAGCGGGGGCTAGCACAGATACGCAGTATTTT

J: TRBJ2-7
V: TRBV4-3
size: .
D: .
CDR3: CASSQDRANPSYEQYF
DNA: TGCGCCAGCAGCCAAGATAGGGCCAACCCATCCTACGAGCAGTACTTC

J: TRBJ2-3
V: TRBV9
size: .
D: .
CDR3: CASSSGGYTQYF
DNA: TGTGCCAGCAGCTCCGGCGGGTATACGCAGTATTTT

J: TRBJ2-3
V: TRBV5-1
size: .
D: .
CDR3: CASSVAGTDTQYF
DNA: TGCGCCAGCAGCGTCGCAGGGACAGATACGCAGTATTTT

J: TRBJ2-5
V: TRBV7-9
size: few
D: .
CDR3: CASSEGHGGETQYF
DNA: TGTGCCAGCAGCGAGGGACACGGGGGAGAGACCCAGTACTTC

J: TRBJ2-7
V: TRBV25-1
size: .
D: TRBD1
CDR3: CASSDSDRGYEQYF
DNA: TGTGCCAGCAGTGATTCAGACAGGGGCTACGAGCAGTACTTC

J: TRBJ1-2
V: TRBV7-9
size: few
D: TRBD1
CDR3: CASSQTGYGYTF
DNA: TGTGCCAGCAGCCAGACAGGGTATGGCTACACCTTC

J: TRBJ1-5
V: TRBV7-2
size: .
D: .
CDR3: CASSLSVSRDQPQHF
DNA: TGTGCCAGCAGCCTCTCGGTATCCCGGGACCAGCCCCAGCATTTT

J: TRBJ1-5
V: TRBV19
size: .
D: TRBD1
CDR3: CATQTGSQPQHF
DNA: TGTGCCACGCAGACAGGGTCCCAGCCCCAGCATTTT

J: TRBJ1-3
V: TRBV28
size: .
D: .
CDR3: CASSFFGQGIRSGNTIYF
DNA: .

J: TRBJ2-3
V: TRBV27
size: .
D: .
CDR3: CASSPTSVTDTQYF
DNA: TGTGCCAGCAGTCCCACGTCCGTCACAGATACGCAGTATTTT

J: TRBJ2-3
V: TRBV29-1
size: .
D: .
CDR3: CSVLGSSTDTQYF
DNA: TGCAGCGTTCTGGGGAGTTCCACAGATACGCAGTATTTT

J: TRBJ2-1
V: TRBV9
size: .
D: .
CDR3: CASSPPRGFYEQFF
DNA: TGTGCCAGCAGCCCCCCCCGGGGGTTCTATGAGCAGTTCTTC

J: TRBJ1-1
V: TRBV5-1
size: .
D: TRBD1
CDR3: CASSLRPGTGAMNTEAFF
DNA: TGCGCCAGCAGCCTAAGACCCGGGACAGGGGCTATGAACACTGAAGCTTTCTTT

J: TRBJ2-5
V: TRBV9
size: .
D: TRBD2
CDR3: CASSDSGGPGETQYF
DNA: TGTGCCAGCAGCGATTCGGGGGGGCCAGGGGAGACCCAGTACTTC

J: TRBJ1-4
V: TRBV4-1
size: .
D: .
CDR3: CASSRTIRDKISTNEKLFF
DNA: TGCGCCAGCAGCCGGACAATACGGGACAAAATTTCAACTAATGAAAAACTGTTTTTT

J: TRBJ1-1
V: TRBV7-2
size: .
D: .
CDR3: CASSTRDKPAFF
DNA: TGTGCCAGCAGCACCCGCGACAAACCGGCTTTCTTT

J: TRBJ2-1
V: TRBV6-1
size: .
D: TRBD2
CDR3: CASSDSGGLNEQFF
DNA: TGTGCCAGCAGTGACTCGGGGGGACTCAATGAGCAGTTCTTC

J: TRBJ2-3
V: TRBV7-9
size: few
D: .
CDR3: CATATWGSTDTQYF
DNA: TGTGCCACCGCAACCTGGGGGAGCACAGATACGCAGTATTTT

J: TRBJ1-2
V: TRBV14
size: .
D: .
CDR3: CASSQDFQGSYGYTF
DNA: TGTGCCAGCAGCCAAGATTTCCAGGGAAGCTATGGCTACACCTTC

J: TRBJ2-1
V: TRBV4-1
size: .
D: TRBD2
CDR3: CASSQDMWLAGGPEGLDEQFF
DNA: TGCGCCAGCAGCCAAGATATGTGGCTAGCGGGAGGGCCGGAGGGTTTAGATGAGCAGTTCTTC

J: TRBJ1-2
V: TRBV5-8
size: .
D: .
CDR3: CASSLDGDYGYTF
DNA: TGTGCCAGCAGCCTAGACGGCGACTATGGCTACACCTTC

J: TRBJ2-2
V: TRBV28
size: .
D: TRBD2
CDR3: CASSPPREYGGELFF
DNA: TGTGCCAGCAGTCCCCCGCGGGAGTACGGGGGGGAGCTGTTTTTT

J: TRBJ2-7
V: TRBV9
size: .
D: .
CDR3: CASSVANGAGSEQYF
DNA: TGTGCCAGCAGCGTAGCTAACGGGGCCGGGAGCGAGCAGTACTTC

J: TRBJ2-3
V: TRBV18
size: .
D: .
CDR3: CASSPRQGGSDTQYF
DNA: TGTGCCAGCTCACCAAGGCAGGGTGGATCAGATACGCAGTATTTT

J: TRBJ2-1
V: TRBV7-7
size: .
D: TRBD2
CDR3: CASSLASGSGDNEQFF
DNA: TGTGCTAGCAGCTTAGCCAGCGGGAGTGGTGACAATGAGCAGTTCTTC